This T cell receptor beta chain was sequenced in a study of blood T cell repertoires in COVID-19. Across the whole study: T cells, B-cell-depleted T cells, or PBMCs provided the cDNA or gDNA that served as material.

Germline loops: CDR1 GTSNPN, CDR2 SVGIG (reference sequence). V was shortened by 2 bases and J by 5 bases, with 6 bases between the two germline ends. This CDR3 is built from 11 residues. In the original analysis: Estimated nucleated cell counts came from reference gene primer amplification. Clones were sequenced by immunoSEQ multiplex PCR, and TCRdb holds only the in-frame ones, with some missing. D and trimming come from the DNA, and the V and J calls and clone size come from that table. The sample includes 200,000 to 250,000 clones, approximately 81% seen only once; the top ten take roughly 20%. This TCR was sampled from a woman aged 80 or older with active or convalescent COVID-19. The specimen sequenced was peripheral blood. The chain joins TRBV30 to TRBJ1-2; D is unclear. Here the CDR3 reads CAWSLEYGYTF. DNA of the CDR3: TGTGCCTGGAGTTTAGAATATGGCTACACCTTC. Supplemented by reference TRBV30 and TRBJ1-2, the full variable domain reads SQTIHQWPATLVQPVGSPLSLECTVEGTSNPNLYWYRQAAGRGLQLLFYSVGIGQISSEVPQNLSASRPQDRQFILSSKKLLLSDSGFYLCAWSLEYGYTFGSGTRLTVV.